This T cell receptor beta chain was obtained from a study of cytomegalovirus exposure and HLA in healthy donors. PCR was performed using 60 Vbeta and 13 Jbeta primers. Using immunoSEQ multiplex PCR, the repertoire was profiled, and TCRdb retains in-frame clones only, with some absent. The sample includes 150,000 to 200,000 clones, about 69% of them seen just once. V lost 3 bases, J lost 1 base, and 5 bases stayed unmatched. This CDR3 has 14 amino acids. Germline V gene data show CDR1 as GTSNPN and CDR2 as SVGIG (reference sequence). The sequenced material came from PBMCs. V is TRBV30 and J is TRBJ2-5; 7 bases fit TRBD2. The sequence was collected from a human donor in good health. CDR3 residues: CAWSLGGGQETQYF. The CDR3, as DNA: TGTGCCTGGAGCCTGGGGGGGGGCCAAGAGACCCAGTACTTC.